Below, one T cell receptor beta chain is given with its context. These data come from a study of blood T cell repertoires in COVID-19. For the study at large: The United States, Italy and Spain provided the acute and convalescent COVID-19 samples. The analysed material was cDNA or gDNA that came from T cells, B-cell-depleted T cells, or PBMCs.

With 3 bases removed from V and 2 bases from J, the gap between germline ends came to 11 bases. The length of the CDR3 is 15 residues. CDR1 is LGHDT and CDR2 is YNNKEL in the germline V gene (reference sequence). Per the study methods: Reference gene primer amplification gave nucleated cell count estimates. The protocol was immunoSEQ multiplex PCR, while the TCRdb copy is restricted to in-frame clones and leaves out a portion. The DNA gave D and trimming, while V, J and clone size come from that table. Of roughly 200,000 clones listed, 75% to 90% are singletons. V usage is TRBV3-1 (or the pseudogene TRBV3-2) and J usage is TRBJ2-1; D perhaps matches TRBD2 (6 bases). Input material: peripheral blood. The clonotype originates from a human donor with active or convalescent COVID-19. The donor label of this sample is uncertain. The CDR3 DNA sequence: TGTGCCAGCAGCCACGGAGGGGATCCCTACAATGAGCAGTTCTTC. Translated, it gives CASSHGGDPYNEQFF.